This is a list of T cell receptor beta chains from one sample in a study of T cells in Graves' hyperthyroidism and ophthalmopathy. One entry per CDR3 protein, called by TCRdb with MiXCR from the multiplex PCR reads. There are 490,000 or so distinct CDR3 sequences in the sample; just under 20% occur only once, and about 45% lies in the top ten. Source material: blood. Source of these receptors: a man aged 35 to 55 with Graves' ophthalmopathy. Each CDR3 is given with its conserved first and last residue.

>TRBJ2-7|16|TRBV7-8
CASSLPRTSAVPRQYF
>TRBJ2-3|15|TRBV2
CASSEGGRGTDTQYF
>TRBJ2-5|15|TRBV28
CASSLPQEGWETQYF
>TRBJ1-4|16|TRBV20-1
CPGPTGGTRRNEKLFF
>TRBJ2-1|14|TRBV5-1
CASSSSGARYEQFF
>TRBJ2-1|13|TRBV29-1
CSVGKTGVGEQFF
>TRBJ2-2|16|TRBV28
CASSLVGLPNTGELFF
>TRBJ1-2|11|TRBV6-1
CAQGLGDGYTF
>TRBJ2-1|14|TRBV20-1
CSARGTSGSNEQFF
>TRBJ2-3|15|TRBV6-1
CASRADLGGPDTQYF
>TRBJ2-2|16|TRBV9
CASSVNPQRGTGELFF
>TRBJ2-7|12|TRBV2
CASDDFSYEQYF
>TRBJ2-1|15|TRBV24-1
CATRPGTGEYNEQFF
>TRBJ1-5|17|TRBV19
CASRKGERSYSNQPQHF
>TRBJ1-5|13|TRBV2
CASTLSSNQPQHF
>TRBJ2-5|12|TRBV28
CASHDPTGTQYF
>TRBJ2-7|15|TRBV7-8
CASSLAPGQGYEQYF
>TRBJ2-5|14|TRBV28
CASSLTGTQETQYF
>TRBJ2-7|13|TRBV27
CASSHPGADEQYF
>TRBJ1-2|13|TRBV4-1
CASSQRTRYGYTF
>TRBJ2-3|13|TRBV28
CASKLAGKGTQYF
>TRBJ1-4|14|TRBV3-1
CASSQGALDEKLFF
>TRBJ2-1|16|TRBV3-1
CASSHPGLAGDNEQFF
>TRBJ2-1|15|TRBV20-1
CSAPSGAGSFNEQFF
>TRBJ2-5|15|TRBV20-1
CSAPPPGSLGETQYF
>TRBJ2-1|13|TRBV5-1
CASRTSGDNEQFF
>TRBJ2-3|13|TRBV7-2
CASSLNQEDTQYF
>TRBJ2-3|15|TRBV7-2
CASSESSGSSDTQYF
>TRBJ2-7|12|TRBV6-1
CATLAPPYEQYF
>TRBJ1-1|14|TRBV18
CASSPTSMNTEAFF
>TRBJ1-1|13|TRBV30
CAWSLQRHTEAFF
>TRBJ2-7|11|TRBV5-1
CASRGQGEQYF
>TRBJ1-1|14|TRBV12-3/TRBV12-4
CASSRRDANTEAFF
>TRBJ2-3|16|TRBV7-3
CASSSGTGQITDTQYF
>TRBJ2-5|15|TRBV27
CASSLSAGAVETQYF
>TRBJ2-3|13|TRBV5-1
CASSLLQTDTQYF
>TRBJ2-5|13|TRBV5-6
CASTRDRAETQYF
>TRBJ2-1|15|TRBV29-1
CSVEDLRRAYNEQFF
>TRBJ1-5|13|TRBV5-1
CASSSGHNQPQHF
>TRBJ2-3|15|TRBV5-1
CASSLSGTSGDTQYF
>TRBJ1-4|15|TRBV6-2/TRBV6-3
CASSYSKGSGEKLFF
>TRBJ2-1|16|TRBV12-3/TRBV12-4
CASRAPGLAGVNEQFF
>TRBJ1-4|12|TRBV29-1
CSVRQDNEKLFF
>TRBJ2-1|16|TRBV28
CASLTASGRKYNEQFF
>TRBJ1-1|12|TRBV20-1
CSASRQGTEAFF
>TRBJ2-3|15|TRBV5-1
CASSPQAGGLDTQYF
>TRBJ2-3|14|TRBV20-1
CSARLAGATDTQYF
>TRBJ2-5|12|TRBV20-1
CSVASGKETQYF